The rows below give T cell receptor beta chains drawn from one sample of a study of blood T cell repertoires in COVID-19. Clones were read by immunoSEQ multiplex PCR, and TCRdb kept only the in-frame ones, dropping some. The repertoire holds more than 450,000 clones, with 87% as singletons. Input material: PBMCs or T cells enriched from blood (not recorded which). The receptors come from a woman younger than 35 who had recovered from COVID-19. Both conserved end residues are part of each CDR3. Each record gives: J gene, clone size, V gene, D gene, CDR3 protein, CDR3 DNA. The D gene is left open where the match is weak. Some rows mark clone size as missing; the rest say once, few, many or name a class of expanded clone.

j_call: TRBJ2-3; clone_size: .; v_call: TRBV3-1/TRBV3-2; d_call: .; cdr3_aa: CASTSGEGDTQYF; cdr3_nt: TGTGCCTCCACGTCAGGGGAAGGTGATACGCAGTATTTT
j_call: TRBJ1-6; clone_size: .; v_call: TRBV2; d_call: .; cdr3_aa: CASSDIRGGGSPLHF; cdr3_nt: TGTGCCAGCAGTGACATAAGGGGAGGGGGTTCACCCCTCCACTTT
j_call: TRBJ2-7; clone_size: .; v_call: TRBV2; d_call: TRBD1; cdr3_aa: CASSPGQGSHEQYF; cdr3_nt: TGTGCCAGCAGCCCGGGACAGGGTTCTCACGAGCAGTACTTC
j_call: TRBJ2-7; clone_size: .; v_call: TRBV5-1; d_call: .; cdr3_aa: CASSSTGTREQYF; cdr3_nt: TGCGCCAGCAGCTCAACAGGGACGCGCGAGCAGTACTTC
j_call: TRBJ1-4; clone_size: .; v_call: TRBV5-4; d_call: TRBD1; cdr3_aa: CASSFRTGGYSLGEKLFF; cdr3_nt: TGTGCCAGCAGCTTCCGGACAGGGGGCTATAGCCTTGGCGAAAAACTGTTTTTT
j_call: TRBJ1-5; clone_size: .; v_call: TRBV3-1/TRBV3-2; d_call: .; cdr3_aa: CASSQGDQPQHF; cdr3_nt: TGTGCCAGCAGCCAAGGAGATCAGCCCCAGCATTTT
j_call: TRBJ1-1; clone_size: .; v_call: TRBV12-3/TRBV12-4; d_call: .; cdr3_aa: CASSLTGKAFF; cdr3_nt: TGTGCCAGCAGTTTAACCGGGAAAGCTTTCTTT
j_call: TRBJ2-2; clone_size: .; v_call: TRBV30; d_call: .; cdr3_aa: CAWRGTGKLFF; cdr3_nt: TGTGCCTGGAGGGGTACAGGGAAGCTGTTTTTT
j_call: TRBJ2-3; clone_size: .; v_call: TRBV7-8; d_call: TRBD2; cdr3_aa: CASSLVVAVAGGDTQYF; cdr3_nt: TGTGCCAGCAGCTTAGTGGTGGCGGTAGCGGGGGGGGATACGCAGTATTTT
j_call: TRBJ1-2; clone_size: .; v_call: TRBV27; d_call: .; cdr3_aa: CASSGLTPGGNYGYTF; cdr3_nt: TGTGCCAGCAGCGGGTTGACTCCTGGAGGTAACTATGGCTACACCTTC
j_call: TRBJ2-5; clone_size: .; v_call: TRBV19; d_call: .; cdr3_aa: CASSSEALPGETQYF; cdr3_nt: TGTGCCAGTAGTTCCGAGGCCCTACCGGGAGAGACCCAGTACTTC
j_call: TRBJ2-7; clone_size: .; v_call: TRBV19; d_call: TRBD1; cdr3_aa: CASSIAGTGGYEQYF; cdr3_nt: TGTGCCAGTAGTATTGCCGGGACAGGGGGGTACGAGCAGTACTTC
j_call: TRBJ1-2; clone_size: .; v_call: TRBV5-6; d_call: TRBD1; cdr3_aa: CASSTGTAYGYTF; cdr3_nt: TGTGCCAGCAGCACCGGGACAGCCTATGGCTACACCTTC
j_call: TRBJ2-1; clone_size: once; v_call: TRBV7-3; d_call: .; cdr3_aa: CASSLGALSYNEQFF; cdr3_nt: TGTGCCAGCAGCTTAGGGGCCCTCTCCTACAATGAGCAGTTCTTC
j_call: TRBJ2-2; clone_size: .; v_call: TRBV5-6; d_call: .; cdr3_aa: CASSPLRGLNTGELFF; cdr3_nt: TGTGCCAGCAGCCCCTTACGGGGATTGAACACCGGGGAGCTGTTTTTT
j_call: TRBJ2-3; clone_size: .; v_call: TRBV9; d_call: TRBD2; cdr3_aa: CASSVTSGGATDTQYF; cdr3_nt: TGTGCCAGCAGCGTAACTAGCGGGGGGGCCACAGATACGCAGTATTTT
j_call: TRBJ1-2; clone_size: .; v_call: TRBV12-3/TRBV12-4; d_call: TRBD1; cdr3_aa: CASSWTGDGYTF; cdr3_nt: TGTGCCAGCAGCTGGACAGGGGATGGCTACACCTTC
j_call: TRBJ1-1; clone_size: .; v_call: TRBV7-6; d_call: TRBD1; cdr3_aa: CASSFSEGAGEAFF; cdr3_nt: TGTGCCAGCAGCTTTAGTGAGGGGGCAGGGGAAGCTTTCTTT
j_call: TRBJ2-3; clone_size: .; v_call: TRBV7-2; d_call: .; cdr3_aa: CASSLTSMSTDTQYF; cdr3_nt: TGTGCCAGCAGCTTAACTAGCATGAGCACAGATACGCAGTATTTT
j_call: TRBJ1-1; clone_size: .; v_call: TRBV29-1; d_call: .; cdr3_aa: CSGRGHLNTEAFF; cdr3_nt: TGCAGCGGTCGGGGACACTTGAACACTGAAGCTTTCTTT
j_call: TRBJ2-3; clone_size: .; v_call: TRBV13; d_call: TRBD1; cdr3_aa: CASRRRDRVIDTQYF; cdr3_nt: TGTGCCAGCCGCCGCCGGGACAGGGTTATAGATACGCAGTATTTT
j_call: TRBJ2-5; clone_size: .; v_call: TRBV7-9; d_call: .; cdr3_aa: CASSPTAGLIQETQYF; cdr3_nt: TGTGCCAGCAGCCCCACTGCCGGACTCATCCAAGAGACCCAGTACTTC
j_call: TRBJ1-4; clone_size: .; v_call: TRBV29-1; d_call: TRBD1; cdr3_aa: CSAETGVDEKLFF; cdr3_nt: TGCAGCGCAGAGACAGGGGTGGATGAAAAACTGTTTTTT
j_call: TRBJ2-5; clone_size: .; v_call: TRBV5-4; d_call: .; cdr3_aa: CASSSKLGLEETQYF; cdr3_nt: TGTGCCAGCAGCTCAAAATTGGGGCTAGAAGAGACCCAGTACTTC
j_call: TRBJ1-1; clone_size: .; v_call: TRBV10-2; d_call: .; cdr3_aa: CASSESGGVDANTEAFF; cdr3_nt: TGCGCCAGCAGTGAGTCTGGCGGGGTGGACGCGAACACTGAAGCTTTCTTT
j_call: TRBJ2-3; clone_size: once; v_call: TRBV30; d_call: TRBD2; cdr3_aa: CAWQTSGGPGWAQYF; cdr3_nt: TGTGCCTGGCAGACTAGCGGGGGGCCCGGATGGGCGCAGTATTTT
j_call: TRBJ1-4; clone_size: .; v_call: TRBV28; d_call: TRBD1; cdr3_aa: CASSLGQADEEKLFF; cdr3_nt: TGTGCCAGCAGTTTAGGACAGGCAGATGAGGAAAAACTGTTTTTT
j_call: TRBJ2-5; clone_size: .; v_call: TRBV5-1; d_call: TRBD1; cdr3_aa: CASSLETGVETQYF; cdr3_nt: TGCGCCAGCAGCTTGGAGACAGGGGTAGAGACCCAGTACTTC
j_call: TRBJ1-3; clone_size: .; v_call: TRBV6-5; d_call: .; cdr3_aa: CASGIFSGNTIYF; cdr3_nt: TGTGCCAGCGGCATTTTCTCTGGAAACACCATATATTTT
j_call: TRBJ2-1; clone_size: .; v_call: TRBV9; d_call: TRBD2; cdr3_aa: CASSVGSGNNEQFF; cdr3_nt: TGTGCCAGCAGCGTAGGTAGCGGGAACAATGAGCAGTTCTTC
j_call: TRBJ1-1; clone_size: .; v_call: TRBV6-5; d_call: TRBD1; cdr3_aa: CASSSTGTAEAFF; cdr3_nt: TGTGCCAGCAGTTCTACCGGGACAGCCGAAGCTTTCTTT
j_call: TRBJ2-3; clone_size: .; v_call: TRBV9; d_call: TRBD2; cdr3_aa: CASSAGAPGEATQYF; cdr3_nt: TGTGCCAGCTCAGCGGGGGCCCCGGGGGAAGCTACGCAGTATTTT
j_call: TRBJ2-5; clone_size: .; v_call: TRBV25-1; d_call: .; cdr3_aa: CASSDPLETQYF; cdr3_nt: TGTGCCAGCAGTGATCCCTTAGAGACCCAGTACTTC
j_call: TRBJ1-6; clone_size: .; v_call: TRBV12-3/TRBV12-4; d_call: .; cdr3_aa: CATRQSDNSPLHF; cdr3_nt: TGTGCCACCAGACAGTCCGATAATTCACCCCTCCACTTT
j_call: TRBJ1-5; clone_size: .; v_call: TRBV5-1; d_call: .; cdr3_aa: CASSPEGRQQPQHF; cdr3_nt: TGCGCCAGCAGCCCGGAGGGTCGCCAACAGCCCCAGCATTTT
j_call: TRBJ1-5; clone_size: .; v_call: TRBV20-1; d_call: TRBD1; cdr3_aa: CSASGQGARFGNQPQHF; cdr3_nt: TGCAGTGCTAGTGGACAGGGGGCTAGGTTCGGCAATCAGCCCCAGCATTTT
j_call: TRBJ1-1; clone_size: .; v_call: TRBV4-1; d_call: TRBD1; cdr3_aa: CASSGRIERGLSNTEAFF; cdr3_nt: TGCGCCAGCAGCGGCCGCATAGAGAGGGGGCTTTCGAACACTGAAGCTTTCTTT
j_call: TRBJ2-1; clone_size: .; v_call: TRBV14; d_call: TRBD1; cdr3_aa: CASSLMRGTDYNEQFF; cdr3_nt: TGTGCCAGCAGCCTTATGCGTGGGACAGACTACAATGAGCAGTTCTTC
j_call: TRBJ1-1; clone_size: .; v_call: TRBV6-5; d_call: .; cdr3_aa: CASSYLRGMNTEAFF; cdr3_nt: TGTGCCAGCAGTTACTTAAGAGGGATGAACACTGAAGCTTTCTTT
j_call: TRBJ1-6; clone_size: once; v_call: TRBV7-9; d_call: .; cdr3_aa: CAHRRGGRVRQYSPLHF; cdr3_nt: TGTGCCCACCGTCGCGGGGGCAGGGTCCGACAGTATTCACCCCTCCACTTT
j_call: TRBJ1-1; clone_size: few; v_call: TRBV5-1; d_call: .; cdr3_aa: CASSREGEGTEAFF; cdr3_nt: TGCGCCAGCAGTCGAGAGGGGGAGGGGACTGAAGCTTTCTTT
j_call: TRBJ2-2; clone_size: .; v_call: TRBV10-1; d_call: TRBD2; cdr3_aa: CATRTSGDHRGAVF; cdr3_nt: TGCGCCACCCGGACGAGCGGGGATCACCGGGGAGCTGTTTTT
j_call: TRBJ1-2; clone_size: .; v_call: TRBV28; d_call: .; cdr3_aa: CASSLSGTTRYGYTF; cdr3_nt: TGTGCCAGCAGTTTATCCGGGACTACCCGCTATGGCTACACCTTC
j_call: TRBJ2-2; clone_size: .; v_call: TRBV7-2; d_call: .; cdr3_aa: CASSPTASTGELFF; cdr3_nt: TGTGCCAGCAGCCCGACAGCTAGCACCGGGGAGCTGTTTTTT
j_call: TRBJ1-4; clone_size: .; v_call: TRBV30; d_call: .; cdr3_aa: CAWSLGGTNEKLFF; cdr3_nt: TGTGCCTGGAGTCTCGGGGGGACTAATGAAAAACTGTTTTTT